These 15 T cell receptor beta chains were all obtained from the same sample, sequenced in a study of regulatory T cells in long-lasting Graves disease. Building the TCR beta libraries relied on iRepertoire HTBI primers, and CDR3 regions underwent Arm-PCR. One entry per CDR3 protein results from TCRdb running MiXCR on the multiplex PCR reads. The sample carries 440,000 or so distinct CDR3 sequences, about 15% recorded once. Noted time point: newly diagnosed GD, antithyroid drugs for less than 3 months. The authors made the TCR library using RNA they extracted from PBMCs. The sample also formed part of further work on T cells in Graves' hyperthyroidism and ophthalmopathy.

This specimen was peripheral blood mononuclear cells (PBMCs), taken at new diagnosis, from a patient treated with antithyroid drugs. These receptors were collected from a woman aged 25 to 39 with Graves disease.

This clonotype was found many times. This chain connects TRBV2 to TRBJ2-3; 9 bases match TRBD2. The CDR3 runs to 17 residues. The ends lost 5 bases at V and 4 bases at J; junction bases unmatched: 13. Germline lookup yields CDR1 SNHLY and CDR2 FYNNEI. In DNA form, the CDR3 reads TGTGCCAGCAGTCCCCGAAGTAGCGGGAGTGTGGCAGATACGCAGTATTTT. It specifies CASSPRSSGSVADTQYF.

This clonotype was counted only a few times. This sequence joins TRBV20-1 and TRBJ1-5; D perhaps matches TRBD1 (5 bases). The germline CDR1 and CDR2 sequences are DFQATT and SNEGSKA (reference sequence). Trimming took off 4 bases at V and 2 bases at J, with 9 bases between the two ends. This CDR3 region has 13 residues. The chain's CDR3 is CSAIWGGNQPQHF. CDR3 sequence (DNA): TGCAGTGCTATATGGGGGGGCAATCAGCCCCAGCATTTT.

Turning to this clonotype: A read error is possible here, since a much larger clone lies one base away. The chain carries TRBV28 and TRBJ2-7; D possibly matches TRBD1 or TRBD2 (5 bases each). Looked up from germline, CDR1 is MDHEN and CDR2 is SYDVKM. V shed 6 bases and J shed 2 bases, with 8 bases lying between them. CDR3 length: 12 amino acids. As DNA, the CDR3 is TGTGCCAGCAGGGGACGGACCTACGAGCAGTACTTC. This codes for CASRGRTYEQYF.

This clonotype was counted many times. The CDR3 sequence is CSARGTSGSSSRGEQYF. The CDR3 nucleotides read TGCAGTGCTAGAGGGACTAGCGGGAGTAGTTCTAGGGGGGAGCAGTACTTC. The chain has TRBV20-1 and TRBJ2-7; 13 bases are shared with TRBD2. This CDR3 comprises 17 residues. Per the germline V gene, CDR1 is DFQATT and CDR2 is SNEGSKA (reference sequence). Germline trimming cut 1 base from V and 7 bases from J; bases unmatched to any gene: 13.

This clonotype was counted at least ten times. In nucleotides, the CDR3 is TGTGCCAGCAGTTTATCGGGACGTTTAGCTTTCTTT. Amino acid sequence: CASSLSGRLAFF. This chain links TRBV28 with TRBJ1-1, with D maybe TRBD1 (5 bases). The germline CDR1 and CDR2 sequences are MDHEN and SYDVKM. The CDR3 consists of 12 residues. Trimming shortened V by 1 base and J by 10 bases, and 10 bases separated the two germline ends.

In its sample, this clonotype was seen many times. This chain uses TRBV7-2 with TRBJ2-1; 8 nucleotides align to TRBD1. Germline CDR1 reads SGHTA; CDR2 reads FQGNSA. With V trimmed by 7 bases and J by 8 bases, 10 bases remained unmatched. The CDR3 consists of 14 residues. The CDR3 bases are TGTGCCAGCATCCCAGGATCAGGGGGCGATGAGCAGTTCTTC. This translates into CASIPGSGGDEQFF.

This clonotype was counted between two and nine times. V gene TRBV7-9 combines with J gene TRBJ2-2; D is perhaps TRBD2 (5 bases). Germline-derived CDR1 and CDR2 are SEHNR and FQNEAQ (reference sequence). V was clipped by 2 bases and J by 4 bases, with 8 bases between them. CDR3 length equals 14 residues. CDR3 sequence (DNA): TGTGCCAGCAGCTTATCGGGGTTCACCGGGGAGCTGTTTTTT. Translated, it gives CASSLSGFTGELFF.

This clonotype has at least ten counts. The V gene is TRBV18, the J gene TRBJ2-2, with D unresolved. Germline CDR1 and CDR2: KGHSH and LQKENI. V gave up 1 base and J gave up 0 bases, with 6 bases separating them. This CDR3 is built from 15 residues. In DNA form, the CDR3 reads TGTGCCAGCTCACCACTGCGTGCGAACACCGGGGAGCTGTTTTTT. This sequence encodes CASSPLRANTGELFF.

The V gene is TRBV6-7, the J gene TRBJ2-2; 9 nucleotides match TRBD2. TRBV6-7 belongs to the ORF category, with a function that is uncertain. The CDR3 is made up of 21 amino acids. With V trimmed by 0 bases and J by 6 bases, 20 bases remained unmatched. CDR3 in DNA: TGTGCCAGCAGTTACTCGATGTTAGCGACAGATAAGCTAGCGGGATCCGGGGAGCTGTTTTTT. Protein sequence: CASSYSMLATDKLAGSGELFF.

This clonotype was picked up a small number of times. In DNA form, the CDR3 reads TGTGCCATCACCCCTTCAGCGAACACTGAAGCTTTCTTT. Its protein is CAITPSANTEAFF. V is TRBV10-3 and J is TRBJ1-1; D not resolved. V was trimmed by 7 bases and J by 1 base, leaving 10 bases between them. Germline CDR1 ENHRY, CDR2 SYGVKD. This CDR3 has 13 residues.

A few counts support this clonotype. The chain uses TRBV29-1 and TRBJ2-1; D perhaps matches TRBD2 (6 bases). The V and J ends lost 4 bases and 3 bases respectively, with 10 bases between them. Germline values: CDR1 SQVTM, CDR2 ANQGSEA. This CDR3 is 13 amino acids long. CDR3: CSVGGGIYNEQFF. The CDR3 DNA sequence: TGCAGCGTTGGAGGCGGGATCTACAATGAGCAGTTCTTC.

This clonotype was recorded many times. The CDR3 protein is CASSEVVKNYGYTF. CDR3 nucleotides: TGTGCCAGCAGTGAAGTTGTCAAGAACTATGGCTACACCTTC. J is TRBJ1-2 and V is TRBV2; D is uncertain. The CDR3 has 14 residues. CDR1 and CDR2 from the germline V gene are SNHLY and FYNNEI. The V end was cut by 1 base, the J end by 2 bases, with 8 bases between.

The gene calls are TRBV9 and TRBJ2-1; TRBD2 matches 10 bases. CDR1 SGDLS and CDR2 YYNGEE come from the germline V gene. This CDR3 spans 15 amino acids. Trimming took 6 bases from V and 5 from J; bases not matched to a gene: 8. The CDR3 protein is CASNEGLAPHNEQFF. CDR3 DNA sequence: TGTGCCAGCAATGAGGGACTAGCGCCCCACAATGAGCAGTTCTTC.

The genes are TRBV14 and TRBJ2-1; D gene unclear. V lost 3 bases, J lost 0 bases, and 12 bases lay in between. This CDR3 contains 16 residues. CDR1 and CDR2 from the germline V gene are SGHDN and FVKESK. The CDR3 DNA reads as TGTGCCAGCAGCCAGCTCCGGGCGAGCTCCTACAATGAGCAGTTCTTC. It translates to CASSQLRASSYNEQFF.

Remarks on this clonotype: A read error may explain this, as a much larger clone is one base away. CDR3 residues: CASRPGRGVYRETQYF. In DNA form, the CDR3 reads TGTGCCAGCAGACCCGGCAGGGGAGTGTACCGAGAGACCCAGTACTTC. The chain couples TRBV5-4 to TRBJ2-5, with D possibly TRBD1 on 6 matching bases. V gave up 5 bases and J gave up 4 bases, with 21 bases separating them. The germline CDR1 and CDR2 sequences are SGHNT and YYREEE (reference sequence). The CDR3 runs 16 residues.